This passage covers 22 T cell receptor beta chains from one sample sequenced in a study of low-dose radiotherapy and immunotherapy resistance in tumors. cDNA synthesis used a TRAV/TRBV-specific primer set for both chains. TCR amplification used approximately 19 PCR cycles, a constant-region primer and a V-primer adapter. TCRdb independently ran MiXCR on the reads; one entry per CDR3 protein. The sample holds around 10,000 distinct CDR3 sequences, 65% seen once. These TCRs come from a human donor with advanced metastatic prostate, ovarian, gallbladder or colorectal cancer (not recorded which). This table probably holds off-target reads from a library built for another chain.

As DNA, the CDR3 is TGTGCCAGCAGTCTCACAGGGCCCAACACTGAAGCTTTCTTT. Residues: CASSLTGPNTEAFF. The V gene is TRBV7-9, the J gene TRBJ1-1, with a tentative D call TRBD1 (6 bases). V lost 6 bases to trimming and J lost 2 bases, with 13 bases between them. Germline CDR1 and CDR2: SEHNR and FQNEAQ (reference sequence). The CDR3 covers 14 residues.

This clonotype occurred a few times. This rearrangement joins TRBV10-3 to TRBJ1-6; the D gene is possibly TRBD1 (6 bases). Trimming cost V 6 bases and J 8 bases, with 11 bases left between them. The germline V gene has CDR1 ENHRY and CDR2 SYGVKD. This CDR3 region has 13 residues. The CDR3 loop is CAIRTAGDSPLHF. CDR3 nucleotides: TGTGCCATCAGGACGGCAGGGGATTCACCCCTCCACTTT.

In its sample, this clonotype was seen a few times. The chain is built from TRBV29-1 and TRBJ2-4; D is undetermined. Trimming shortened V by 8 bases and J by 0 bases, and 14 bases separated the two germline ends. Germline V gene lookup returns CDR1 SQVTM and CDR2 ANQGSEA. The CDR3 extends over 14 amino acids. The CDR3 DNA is TGCAGCATCCGACAAGCACTAGCCAAAAACATTCAGTACTTC. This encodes CSIRQALAKNIQYF.

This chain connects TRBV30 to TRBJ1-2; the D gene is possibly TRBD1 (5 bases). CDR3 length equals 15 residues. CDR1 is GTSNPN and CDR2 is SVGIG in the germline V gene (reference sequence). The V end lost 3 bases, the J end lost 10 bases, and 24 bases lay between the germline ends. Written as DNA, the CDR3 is TGTGCCTGGAGCCCTTATCAGCGGGGAAGGGGATACTACACCTTC. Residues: CAWSPYQRGRGYYTF.

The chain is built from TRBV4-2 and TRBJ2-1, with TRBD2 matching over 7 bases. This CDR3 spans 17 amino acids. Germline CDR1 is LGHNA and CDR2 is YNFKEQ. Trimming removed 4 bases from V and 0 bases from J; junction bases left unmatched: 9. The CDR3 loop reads CASSPGSGLNSYNEQFF. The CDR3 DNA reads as TGTGCCAGCAGCCCCGGTAGCGGGCTGAACTCCTACAATGAGCAGTTCTTC.

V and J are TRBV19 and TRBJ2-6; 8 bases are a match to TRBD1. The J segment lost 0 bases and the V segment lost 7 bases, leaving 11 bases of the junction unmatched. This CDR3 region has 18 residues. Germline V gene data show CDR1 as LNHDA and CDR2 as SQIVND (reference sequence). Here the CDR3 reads CASTPTGAPFSGANVLTF. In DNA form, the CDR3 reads TGTGCCAGTACCCCGACAGGGGCCCCCTTCTCTGGGGCCAACGTCCTGACTTTC.

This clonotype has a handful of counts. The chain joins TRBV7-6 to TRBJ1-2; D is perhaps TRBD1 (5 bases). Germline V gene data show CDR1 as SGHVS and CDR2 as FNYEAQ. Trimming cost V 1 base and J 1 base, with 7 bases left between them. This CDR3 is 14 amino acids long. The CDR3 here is CASSLDQGNYGYTF. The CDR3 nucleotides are TGTGCCAGCAGCTTAGACCAGGGTAACTATGGCTACACCTTC.

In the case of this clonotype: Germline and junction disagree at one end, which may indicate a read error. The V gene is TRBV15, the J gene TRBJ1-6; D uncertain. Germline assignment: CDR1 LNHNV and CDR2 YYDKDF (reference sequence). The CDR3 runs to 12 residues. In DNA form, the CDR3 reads TGTGCTGTGAACACCAATGCAGGCAAATCAACCTTT. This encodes CAVNTNAGKSTF.

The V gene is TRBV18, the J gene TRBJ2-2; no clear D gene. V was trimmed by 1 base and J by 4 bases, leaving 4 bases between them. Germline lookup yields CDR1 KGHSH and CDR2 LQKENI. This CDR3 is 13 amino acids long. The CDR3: CASSPRGTGELFF. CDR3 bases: TGTGCCAGCTCACCACGAGGCACCGGGGAGCTGTTTTTT. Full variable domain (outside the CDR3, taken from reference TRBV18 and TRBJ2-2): NAGVMQNPRHLVRRRGQEARLRCSPMKGHSHVYWYRQLPEEGLKFMVYLQKENIIDESGMPKERFSAEFPKEGPSILRIQQVVRGDSAAYFCASSPRGTGELFFGEGSRLTVL.

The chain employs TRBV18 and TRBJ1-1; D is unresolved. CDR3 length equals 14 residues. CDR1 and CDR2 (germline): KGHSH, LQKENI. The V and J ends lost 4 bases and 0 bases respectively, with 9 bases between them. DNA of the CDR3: TGTGCCAGCTCACAAAATAGTCTGAACACTGAAGCTTTCTTT. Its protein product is CASSQNSLNTEAFF.

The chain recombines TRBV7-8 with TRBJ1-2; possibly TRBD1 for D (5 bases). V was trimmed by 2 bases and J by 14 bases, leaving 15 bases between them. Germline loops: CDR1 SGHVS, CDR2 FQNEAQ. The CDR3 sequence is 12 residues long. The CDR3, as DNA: TGTGCCAGCAGCTTAAATTCGGAGGGGTGGACCTTC. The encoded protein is CASSLNSEGWTF.

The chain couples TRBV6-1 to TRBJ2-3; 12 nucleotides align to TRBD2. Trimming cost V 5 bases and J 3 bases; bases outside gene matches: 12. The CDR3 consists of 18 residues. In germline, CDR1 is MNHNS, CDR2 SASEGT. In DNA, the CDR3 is TGTGCCAGCAGTAAGGCTAGCGGGGGGGCCTTGGTAACAGATACGCAGTATTTT. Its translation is CASSKASGGALVTDTQYF.

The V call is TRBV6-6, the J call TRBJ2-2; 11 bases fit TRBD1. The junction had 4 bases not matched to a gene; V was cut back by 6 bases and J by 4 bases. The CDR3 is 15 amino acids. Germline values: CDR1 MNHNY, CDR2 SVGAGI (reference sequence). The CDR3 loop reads CASSPGTGGTGELFF. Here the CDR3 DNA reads TGTGCCAGCAGCCCCGGGACAGGGGGCACCGGGGAGCTGTTTTTT.

The CDR3 DNA sequence: TGTGCCAGCAGACCTCCAGGGGACTCTGGAAACACCATATATTTT. Protein: CASRPPGDSGNTIYF. J is TRBJ1-3 and V is TRBV6-8; D possibly corresponds to TRBD1 (6 bases). The CDR3 totals 15 residues. CDR1 and CDR2 from the germline V gene are MNHGY and SAAAGT. The ends were cut back, 6 bases at V and 0 bases at J, with 12 bases in the middle.

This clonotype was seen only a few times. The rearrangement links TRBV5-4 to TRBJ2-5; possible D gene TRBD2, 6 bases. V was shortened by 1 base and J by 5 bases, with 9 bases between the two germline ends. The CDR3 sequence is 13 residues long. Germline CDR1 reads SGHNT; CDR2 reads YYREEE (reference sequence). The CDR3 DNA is TGTGCCAGCAGCTTGCGGGCGGGGGAGACCCAGTACTTC. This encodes CASSLRAGETQYF.

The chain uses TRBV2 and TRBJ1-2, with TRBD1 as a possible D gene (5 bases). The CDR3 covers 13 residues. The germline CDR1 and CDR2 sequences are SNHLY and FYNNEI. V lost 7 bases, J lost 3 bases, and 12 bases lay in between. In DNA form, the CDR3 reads TGTGCCAGCAACGACGGGGGTTACTATGGCTACACCTTC. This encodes CASNDGGYYGYTF.

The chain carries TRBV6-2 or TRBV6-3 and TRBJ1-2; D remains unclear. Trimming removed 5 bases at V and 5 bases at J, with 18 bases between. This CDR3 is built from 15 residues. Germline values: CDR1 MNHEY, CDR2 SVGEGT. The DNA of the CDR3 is TGTGCCAGCAGTCCACCCTTAGCCGGGATTTATGGCTACACCTTC. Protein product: CASSPPLAGIYGYTF.

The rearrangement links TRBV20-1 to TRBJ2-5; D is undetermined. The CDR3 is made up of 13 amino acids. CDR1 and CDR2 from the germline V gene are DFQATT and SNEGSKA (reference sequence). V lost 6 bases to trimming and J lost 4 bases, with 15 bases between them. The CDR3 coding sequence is TGCAGTGCCGACAAGAGGTGGGGAGAGACCCAGTACTTC. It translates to CSADKRWGETQYF.

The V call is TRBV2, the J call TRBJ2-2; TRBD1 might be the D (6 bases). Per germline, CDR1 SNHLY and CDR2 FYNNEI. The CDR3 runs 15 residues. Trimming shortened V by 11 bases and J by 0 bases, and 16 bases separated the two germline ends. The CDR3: CALPWGPSNTGELFF. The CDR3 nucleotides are TGTGCCCTCCCGTGGGGGCCCTCGAACACCGGGGAGCTGTTTTTT.

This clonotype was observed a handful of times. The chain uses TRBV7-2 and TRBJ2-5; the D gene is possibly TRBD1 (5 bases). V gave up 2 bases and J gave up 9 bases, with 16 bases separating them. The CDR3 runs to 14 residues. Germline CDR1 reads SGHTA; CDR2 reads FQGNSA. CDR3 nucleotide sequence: TGTGCCAGCAGCTTAAGTCCCAGGGCTAGGGCCCAGTACTTC. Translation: CASSLSPRARAQYF.

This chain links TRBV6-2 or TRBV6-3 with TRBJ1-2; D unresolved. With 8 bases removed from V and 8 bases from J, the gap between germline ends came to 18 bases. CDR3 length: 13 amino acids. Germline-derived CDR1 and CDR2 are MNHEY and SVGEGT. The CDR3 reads CASRLNKEGGYTF. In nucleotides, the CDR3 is TGTGCCAGCCGACTCAACAAGGAGGGAGGCTACACCTTC.

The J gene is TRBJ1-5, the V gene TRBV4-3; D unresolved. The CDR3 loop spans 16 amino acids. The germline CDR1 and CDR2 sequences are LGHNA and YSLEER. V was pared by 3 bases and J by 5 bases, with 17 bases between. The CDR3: CASSQTPGQRHQPQHF. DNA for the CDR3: TGCGCCAGCAGCCAGACGCCGGGCCAACGGCATCAGCCCCAGCATTTT.